The 18 T cell receptor beta chains below were found in one sample sequenced in a study of beta chain features in type 1 diabetes. These receptors have no known antigen. General observations from the study: For Type 1 diabetes patients, all four CD4+ subsets carried TCRB CDR3s that were moderately but significantly shorter.

Expressed TCRB transcripts got sequenced, as all isolated RNA was reverse transcribed. TCRdb's copy holds only in-frame clones and misses some; the assay was immunoSEQ multiplex PCR. The repertoire consists of 40,000 to 45,000 clones, with approximately 70% occurring once and the leading ten covering roughly 2.2%. The specimen sequenced was Tregs from blood. Receptor source: a woman aged 18-35 years with type 1 diabetes.

This sequence joins TRBV7-3 and TRBJ2-1, with 11 bases matching TRBD1. V dropped 5 bases and J dropped 7; count of bases not matched to a gene: 10. This CDR3 has 16 residues. From germline, CDR1 is SGHTA and CDR2 FQGTGA. CDR3 sequence: CASSRAPGQGVNEQFF. The DNA of the CDR3 is TGTGCCAGCAGCCGCGCGCCGGGACAGGGGGTGAATGAGCAGTTCTTC.

The chain recombines TRBV6-5 with TRBJ1-5; D may be TRBD1 (6 bases). Germline-derived CDR1 and CDR2 are MNHEY and SVGAGI. CDR3 size: 14 residues. Trimming left V 5 bases short and J 7 bases short, with 15 bases between. The CDR3 reads CASSTGQDTQPQHF. As DNA, the CDR3 is TGTGCCAGCAGTACAGGGCAAGATACGCAGCCCCAGCATTTT.

The DNA for the CDR3 is TGTGCCAGCAGCCAGAGGCGGATAGCAACTAATGAAAAACTGTTTTTT. This codes for CASSQRRIATNEKLFF. V and J are TRBV28 and TRBJ1-4; no clear D. V was shortened by 6 bases and J by 0 bases, with 14 bases between the two germline ends. The CDR3 is made up of 16 amino acids. Germline-derived CDR1 and CDR2 are MDHEN and SYDVKM. Supplemented by reference TRBV28 and TRBJ1-4, the full variable domain reads DVKVTQSSRYLVKRTGEKVFLECVQDMDHENMFWYRQDPGLGLRLIYFSYDVKMKEKGDIPEGYSVSREKKERFSLILESASTNQTSMYLCASSQRRIATNEKLFFGSGTQLSVL.

V gene TRBV6-1 combines with J gene TRBJ2-7; TRBD2 matches 10 bases. Germline-derived CDR1 and CDR2 are MNHNS and SASEGT. The junction had 15 bases not matched to a gene; V was cut back by 9 bases and J by 7 bases. The CDR3 totals 15 residues. CDR3 DNA: TGTGCCAGTGGATCCGGAGCGGGAGGGGCGGGGGAGCAGTACTTC. Protein: CASGSGAGGAGEQYF.

This rearrangement joins TRBV11-2 to TRBJ1-6, with TRBD1 as a possible D gene (5 bases). Germline lookup yields CDR1 SGHAT and CDR2 FQNNGV. Between the trimmed V and J ends, which lost 5 bases and 9 bases, there was a span of 14 bases. The CDR3 extends over 14 amino acids. CDR3 DNA: TGTGCCAGCAGCACGGGACGGGAGGTTTCACCCCTCCACTTT. Its protein product is CASSTGREVSPLHF.

This chain joins TRBV30 and TRBJ2-2; D ambiguous. The CDR3 covers 12 residues. V was clipped by 4 bases and J by 5 bases, with 8 bases between them. Germline V lookup: CDR1 GTSNPN, CDR2 SVGIG (reference sequence). CDR3 bases: TGTGCCTGGATCTCGGTTACCGGGGAGCTGTTTTTT. Protein sequence: CAWISVTGELFF.

The chain recombines TRBV11-2 with TRBJ1-1; possible D gene TRBD1, 5 bases. V was pared by 1 base and J by 6 bases, with 18 bases between. Germline V gene lookup returns CDR1 SGHAT and CDR2 FQNNGV. The CDR3 has 16 amino acids. This CDR3 is CASSLGQTLGLSEAFF. CDR3 in DNA: TGTGCCAGCAGCTTAGGACAGACCTTGGGATTATCTGAAGCTTTCTTT.

V is TRBV5-1 and J is TRBJ1-1, with D perhaps matching TRBD1 (5 bases). This CDR3 is 16 amino acids long. V was pared by 0 bases and J by 0 bases, with 12 bases between. Germline V gene lookup returns CDR1 SGHRS and CDR2 YFSETQ. The DNA for the CDR3 is TGCGCCAGCAGCTTGGAAGCCAGGGCAATGAACACTGAAGCTTTCTTT. It specifies CASSLEARAMNTEAFF.

In this sample, this clone turned up once. The chain combines TRBV9 with TRBJ2-1; 10 bases agree with TRBD1. Losses at the gene ends were 6 bases for V and 5 bases for J; bases not matched to a gene: 5. This CDR3 region has 14 residues. Germline CDR1 and CDR2: SGDLS and YYNGEE. CDR3 coding DNA: TGTGCCAGCAACGGGACAGGGGAGGACAATGAGCAGTTCTTC. Amino acids: CASNGTGEDNEQFF.

The chain combines TRBV9 with TRBJ2-3, with 12 bases aligning to TRBD2. The CDR3 consists of 17 residues. Germline CDR1 reads SGDLS; CDR2 reads YYNGEE. V shed 0 bases and J 1 base; nucleotides not matched to a gene: 3. For the CDR3, the DNA is TGTGCCAGCAGCGTAGGACTAGCGGGAGTACGCACAGATACGCAGTATTTT. Protein sequence: CASSVGLAGVRTDTQYF.

The chain is built from TRBV7-9 and TRBJ1-1, with D possibly being TRBD1 (5 bases). This CDR3 is built from 14 residues. The germline gives CDR1 SEHNR, CDR2 FQNEAQ (reference sequence). V dropped 4 bases and J dropped 1 base, with 10 bases sitting between them. As DNA, the CDR3 is TGTGCCAGCAGCTCCCAGGGCGAGAACACTGAAGCTTTCTTT. Its translation: CASSSQGENTEAFF.

V usage is TRBV7-9 and J usage is TRBJ1-2; TRBD1 might be the D (6 bases). The CDR3 has 14 residues. Trimming stripped 0 bases from V and 6 bases from J, with 11 bases between. Germline V lookup: CDR1 SEHNR, CDR2 FQNEAQ (reference sequence). The CDR3, as DNA: TGTGCCAGCAGCTTAGCGGGGGCGATGAATGGCTACACCTTC. Protein product: CASSLAGAMNGYTF.

This clone was seen a few times. The chain couples TRBV15 to TRBJ2-1, with 7 bases identical to TRBD2. The germline gives CDR1 LNHNV, CDR2 YYDKDF (reference sequence). V was clipped by 1 base and J by 2 bases; unmatched bases: 2. The CDR3 has 15 amino acids. The DNA for the CDR3 is TGTGCCACCAGCAGAGCCAGCGGGACCTACAATGAGCAGTTCTTC. Translated, it gives CATSRASGTYNEQFF.

V and J are TRBV7-2 and TRBJ2-7; 9 bases match TRBD2. Per germline, CDR1 SGHTA and CDR2 FQGNSA. This CDR3 contains 16 residues. With V trimmed by 5 bases and J by 2 bases, 10 bases remained unmatched. CDR3: CASSPPGGRAPYEQYF. The CDR3, as DNA: TGTGCCAGCAGCCCCCCCGGCGGGAGGGCCCCCTACGAGCAGTACTTC.

This clone was counted a few times. The chain couples TRBV5-1 to TRBJ1-2, with D tentatively TRBD1 (5 bases). V lost 3 bases and J 3 bases, leaving 9 bases between the germline ends. Germline lookup yields CDR1 SGHRS and CDR2 YFSETQ. This CDR3 contains 13 residues. Here the CDR3 reads CASSSSGDYGYTF. The CDR3 nucleotides read TGCGCCAGCAGCTCGTCGGGGGACTATGGCTACACCTTC.

V usage is TRBV28 and J usage is TRBJ2-7; possibly TRBD2 for D (5 bases). V gave up 5 bases and J gave up 3 bases, with 8 bases separating them. The CDR3 length is 12 residues. Per germline, CDR1 MDHEN and CDR2 SYDVKM. CDR3 DNA: TGTGCCAGCAGTCCCGGGGTCTACGAGCAGTACTTC. Protein: CASSPGVYEQYF.

V usage is TRBV2 and J usage is TRBJ1-1, with unresolved D. V was cut by 5 bases and J by 1 base, with 11 bases left in between. This CDR3 has 14 residues. Germline CDR1 and CDR2: SNHLY and FYNNEI. This CDR3 reads CASSWNRTNTEAFF. The CDR3 region has the DNA TGTGCCAGCAGTTGGAACAGAACGAACACTGAAGCTTTCTTT.

The chain employs TRBV7-9 and TRBJ2-1; 9 bases agree with TRBD2. The CDR3 covers 13 residues. J was trimmed by 4 bases and V by 8 bases; bases with no gene match: 3. Germline assignment: CDR1 SEHNR and CDR2 FQNEAQ (reference sequence). CDR3 amino acids: CASLAGVYNEQFF. DNA for the CDR3: TGTGCCAGCTTAGCGGGGGTTTACAATGAGCAGTTCTTC. The whole variable domain, remainder taken from reference TRBV7-9 and TRBJ2-1, is DTGVSQNPRHKITKRGQNVTFRCDPISEHNRLYWYRQTLGQGPEFLTYFQNEAQLEKSRLLSDRFSAERPKGSFSTLEIQRTEQGDSAMYLCASLAGVYNEQFFGPGTRLTVL.